These T cell receptor beta chains were read from a single sample in a study of cytomegalovirus exposure and HLA in healthy donors. Method: immunoSEQ multiplex PCR; TCRdb's copy keeps in-frame clones and lacks some. Here the sample spans around 130,000 clones, 60% to 75% being singletons. Material for sequencing was PBMCs. Receptor source: a woman in her thirties or forties in good health and CMV-seropositive. Each CDR3 is given with its conserved first and last residue. A clone size is listed for some rows: how often the clone was seen (once, few, many), or a class if it is expanded.

clone size,J gene,V gene,CDR3 protein
-,TRBJ1-2,TRBV28,CASRTGQEQNYGYTF
-,TRBJ2-7,TRBV6-5,CASSYSGTGYEQYF
-,TRBJ2-1,TRBV25-1,CASGLAGVTYNEQFF
-,TRBJ1-6,TRBV6-5,CASRSYPLLNSPLHF
-,TRBJ2-5,TRBV4-3,CASSQDYGQGAETQYF
-,TRBJ1-5,TRBV30,CAWGGLSNQPQHF
-,TRBJ1-1,TRBV19,CASSRPGTEAFF
-,TRBJ1-1,TRBV9,CASSPRTGGTEAFF
-,TRBJ2-7,TRBV7-9,CASSLVLGHEQYF
-,TRBJ2-2,TRBV9,CASSPTGTVNTGELFF
-,TRBJ2-5,TRBV6-5,CASGRQEETQYF
few,TRBJ1-2,TRBV28,CASSPAGTGFNYGYTF
-,TRBJ2-2,TRBV4-2,CASSRPGGGTGELFF
-,TRBJ2-3,TRBV9,CASSVATDTQYF
once,TRBJ1-2,TRBV29-1,CSVVPGELNYGYTF
-,TRBJ2-7,TRBV5-4,CASSFYGAHEQYF
-,TRBJ1-2,TRBV9,CASSATLANYGYTF
-,TRBJ2-7,TRBV27,CASSLDSGSYEQYF
-,TRBJ1-2,TRBV6-4,CASSDSGQPYTF
-,TRBJ2-1,TRBV5-1,CATLRAGSNEQFF
-,TRBJ2-1,TRBV6-5,CASSYFPGGEQFF
-,TRBJ2-3,TRBV27,CASSPGTRDTDTQYF
-,TRBJ2-5,TRBV19,CASSPGGLQETQYF